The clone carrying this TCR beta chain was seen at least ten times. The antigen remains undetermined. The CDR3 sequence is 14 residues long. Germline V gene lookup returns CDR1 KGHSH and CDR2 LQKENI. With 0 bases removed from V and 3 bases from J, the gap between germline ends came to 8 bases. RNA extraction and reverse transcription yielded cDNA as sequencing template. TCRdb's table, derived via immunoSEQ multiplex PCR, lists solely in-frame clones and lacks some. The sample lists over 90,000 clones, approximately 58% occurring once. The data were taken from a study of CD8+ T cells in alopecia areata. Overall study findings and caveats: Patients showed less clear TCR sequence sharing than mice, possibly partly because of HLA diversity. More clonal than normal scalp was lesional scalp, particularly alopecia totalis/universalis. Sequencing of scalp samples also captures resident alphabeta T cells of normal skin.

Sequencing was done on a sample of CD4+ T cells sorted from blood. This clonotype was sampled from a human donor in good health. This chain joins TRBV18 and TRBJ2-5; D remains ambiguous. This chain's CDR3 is CASSPPSKEETQYF. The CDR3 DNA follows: TGTGCCAGCTCACCACCGAGCAAAGAAGAGACCCAGTACTTC.